This is a list of T cell receptor beta chains from one sample in a study of cytomegalovirus exposure and HLA in healthy donors. TCRdb's copy holds only in-frame clones and misses some; the assay was immunoSEQ multiplex PCR. The table has 150,000 to 200,000 clones, around 80% seen once. Sequenced: PBMCs. All receptors derive from a middle-aged woman in good health and CMV-seronegative. Both conserved end residues are part of each CDR3. The order of the fields is J gene, D gene, V gene, CDR3 length, clone size, CDR3 DNA, CDR3 protein. The D gene is left open where the match is weak. Clone size is shown for a subset of rows, as once, few, many or a class of expanded clone.

>TRBJ1-5|-|TRBV19|13|-
TGTGCCAGTAGTGGCAGGGATGGTCAGCCCCAGCATTTT
CASSGRDGQPQHF
>TRBJ1-6|-|TRBV5-1|14|-
TGCGCCAGCGCCCCGGAGGAGGGTGGATCACCCCTCCACTTT
CASAPEEGGSPLHF
>TRBJ2-1|TRBD2|TRBV9|16|once
TGTGCCAGCAGCCCCCCTGGTGGGAGGGGTGTGGATGAGCAGTTCTTC
CASSPPGGRGVDEQFF
>TRBJ2-7|TRBD1|TRBV7-2|13|-
TGTGCCAGCAGCGAAGACAGGGCACGCGAGCAGTACTTC
CASSEDRAREQYF
>TRBJ2-1|-|TRBV10-3|10|-
TGTGCCATCGGAGGCAATGAGCAGTTCTTC
CAIGGNEQFF
>TRBJ2-7|-|TRBV5-1|14|-
TGCGCCAGCAGCTTGGCAGGGGACGGCTACGAGCAGTACTTC
CASSLAGDGYEQYF
>TRBJ2-3|TRBD2|TRBV5-1|15|-
TGCGCCAGCAGACTCGGGACTACGAGCACAGATACGCAGTATTTT
CASRLGTTSTDTQYF
>TRBJ2-1|TRBD1|TRBV4-1|14|-
TGCGCCAGCAGCCAAACGACAGGGTACAATGAGCAGTTCTTC
CASSQTTGYNEQFF
>TRBJ2-5|-|TRBV19|15|once
TGTGCCAGTGGGGTTAGGGGGGGGGCCCAAGAGACCCAGTACTTC
CASGVRGGAQETQYF
>TRBJ1-4|-|TRBV25-1|12|-
TGTGCCAGCGCCCACGGGGGTGAAAAACTGTTTTTT
CASAHGGEKLFF
>TRBJ1-2|-|TRBV6-5|13|-
TGTGCCAGCAGTGAGTACAGTAACTATGGCTACACCTTC
CASSEYSNYGYTF
>TRBJ2-3|-|TRBV19|14|-
TGTGCCAGTAGTGTAGGAGGTTACACAGATACGCAGTATTTT
CASSVGGYTDTQYF
>TRBJ2-3|-|TRBV4-2|15|few
TGTGCCAGCAGCCAAGGGCAGGGCAACACAGATACGCAGTATTTT
CASSQGQGNTDTQYF
>TRBJ1-2|-|TRBV29-1|11|-
TGCAGCGTTGAATTCCTATATGGCTACACCTTC
CSVEFLYGYTF
>TRBJ1-1|-|TRBV14|16|-
TGTGCCAGCAGCCAAGAAGAAAGACTACCGCTCACTGAAGCTTTCTTT
CASSQEERLPLTEAFF
>TRBJ2-7|-|TRBV10-1|12|-
TGCGCCAGCAGTGAGTCGCCCGGGGAGCAGTACTTC
CASSESPGEQYF
>TRBJ1-2|-|TRBV29-1|12|-
TGCAGCGCAGCCGGGACAAGCTATGGCTACACCTTC
CSAAGTSYGYTF
>TRBJ1-1|TRBD1|TRBV6-5|15|-
TGCGCCAGCAGTTTCCGGGACAGGGTGAACACTGAAGCTTTCTTT
CASSFRDRVNTEAFF
>TRBJ2-7|TRBD2|TRBV11-2|16|-
TGTGCCAGCAGCTTAGATGGCGGGGGTTCCGCCTACGAGCAGTACTTC
CASSLDGGGSAYEQYF
>TRBJ2-7|-|TRBV18|11|-
TGTGCCAGCTCACCACTAAACGAGCAGTACTTC
CASSPLNEQYF
>TRBJ2-5|TRBD1|TRBV5-1|15|-
TGCGCCAGCAGCCGACAGGGGGGATTCCAAGAGACCCAGTACTTC
CASSRQGGFQETQYF
>TRBJ2-1|-|TRBV5-1|15|-
TGCGCCAGCAGCCCTATCCCGAGCTCCTACAATGAGCAGTTCTTC
CASSPIPSSYNEQFF
>TRBJ2-7|-|TRBV5-1|14|-
TGCGCCAGCAGCTTGGTCGGGAATTCCTACGAGCAGTACTTC
CASSLVGNSYEQYF
>TRBJ1-1|-|TRBV6-5|10|-
TGTGCCGCGGGGGGTGGTGAAGCTTTCTTT
CAAGGGEAFF
>TRBJ2-7|-|TRBV5-6|14|few
TGTGCCAGCAGCCCACAGGGGGGAGGGTACGAGCAGTACTTC
CASSPQGGGYEQYF
>TRBJ1-2|-|TRBV9|17|once
TGTGCCAGCAGCGGCCCGACGACCTCAGGGGTAGGGTATGGCTACACCTTC
CASSGPTTSGVGYGYTF
>TRBJ1-4|TRBD1|TRBV2|16|few
TGTGCCACCCAGCCAGGGAACAGGGGATTAGATGAAAAACTGTTTTTT
CATQPGNRGLDEKLFF
>TRBJ1-5|-|TRBV29-1|12|-
TGCAGCGTTGGTCGCGGTAATCAGCCCCAGCATTTT
CSVGRGNQPQHF
>TRBJ2-1|-|TRBV5-1|15|-
TGCGCCAGCAGCTTGGCGGCAGGGCTTGGAGATGAGCAGTTCTTC
CASSLAAGLGDEQFF
>TRBJ2-1|TRBD2|TRBV28|14|-
TGTGCCAGCAGACGGCTAGCGGGCTACAATGAGCAGTTCTTC
CASRRLAGYNEQFF
>TRBJ2-2|-|TRBV19|13|-
TGTGCCAGTAGTTTCCCTCACACCGGGGAGCTGTTTTTT
CASSFPHTGELFF
>TRBJ2-5|TRBD1|TRBV29-1|14|-
TGCAGCGTTGACCCGACAGGGGGCAGGGAGACCCAGTACTTC
CSVDPTGGRETQYF
>TRBJ1-1|TRBD1|TRBV11-3|15|-
TGTGCCAGCAGCCTAAACAGGGGGGGAAACACTGAAGCTTTCTTT
CASSLNRGGNTEAFF
>TRBJ2-5|-|TRBV25-1|15|-
TGTGCCAGCAGTGACATAGTTCGAGTCCAAGAGACCCAGTACTTC
CASSDIVRVQETQYF
>TRBJ2-3|TRBD1|TRBV6-5|14|-
TGTGCCAGCAGTTTCGGGACAGGGACAGATACGCAGTATTTT
CASSFGTGTDTQYF
>TRBJ1-2|-|TRBV6-6|15|-
TGTGCCAGCAGTTCGATAGCAAACCAACACTATGGCTACACCTTC
CASSSIANQHYGYTF
>TRBJ2-1|-|TRBV27|13|once
TGTGCCAGCAGCACCCCGGGGAAGGGTGAGCAGTTCTTC
CASSTPGKGEQFF
>TRBJ1-1|-|TRBV18|13|once
TGTGCCAGCTCACCACTCAGGGCCACTGAAGCTTTCTTT
CASSPLRATEAFF
>TRBJ2-2|TRBD2|TRBV27|18|-
TGTGCCAGCAGTTTAAGGGTAGCGGGGGATTCGAACACCGGGGAGCTGTTTTTT
CASSLRVAGDSNTGELFF
>TRBJ2-5|-|TRBV6-6|13|-
TGTGCCAGCAGCGGTTCCCCTGTTTATGACCAGTACTTC
CASSGSPVYDQYF
>TRBJ2-7|-|TRBV9|13|-
TGTGCCAGCAGCGTGGGGCCTATGAACGAGCAGTACTTC
CASSVGPMNEQYF
>TRBJ2-7|TRBD2|TRBV5-4|13|-
TGTGCCAGCAGGGAGCGGGGGGGCTATGAGCAGTACTTC
CASRERGGYEQYF
>TRBJ1-2|-|TRBV28|13|-
TGTGCCAGCCTAGGGGGTGTTAGCTATGGCTACACCTTC
CASLGGVSYGYTF
>TRBJ2-2|-|TRBV5-4|15|-
TGTGCCAGCAGCGTCAACAGGGTGGGCACCGGGGAGCTGTTTTTT
CASSVNRVGTGELFF
>TRBJ2-7|-|TRBV14|14|-
TGTGCCAGCAGCCAAGTGGGACACGCCTACGAGCAGTACTTC
CASSQVGHAYEQYF
>TRBJ2-7|TRBD1|TRBV5-4|15|-
TGTGCCAGCAGCCGACCCGGGACAGGGGGTCTCGAGCAGTACTTC
CASSRPGTGGLEQYF
>TRBJ2-2|-|TRBV6-4|15|-
TGTGCCAGCAGTGAAAACGTGAGGGCCACCGGGGAGCTGTTTTTT
CASSENVRATGELFF
>TRBJ1-2|-|TRBV14|12|-
TGTGCCAGCAGCCGGACAAGCTATGGCTACACCTTC
CASSRTSYGYTF
>TRBJ2-7|-|TRBV5-5|14|-
TGTGCCAGCAGCTTGGACATACCAGCCTACGAGCAGTACTTC
CASSLDIPAYEQYF
>TRBJ2-2|TRBD2|TRBV5-6|12|-
TGTGCCAGCAGCCGGGGGGGCGGGGAGCTGTTTTTT
CASSRGGGELFF
>TRBJ2-7|TRBD2|TRBV5-1|16|few
TGCGCCAGCAGCCCGAGAGCGGGAGTCGGGTCCTACGAGCAGTACTTC
CASSPRAGVGSYEQYF
>TRBJ2-5|TRBD2|TRBV27|15|once
TGTGCCAGCAGTTCGGGACTAGCGGGGGCTGAGACCCAGTACTTC
CASSSGLAGAETQYF
>TRBJ2-1|-|TRBV7-6|15|-
TGTGCCAGCAGCCTCCGACCACAGGGATACAATGAGCAGTTCTTC
CASSLRPQGYNEQFF
>TRBJ2-3|TRBD2|TRBV5-1|16|-
TGCGCCAGCAGCTCCCTAGCGGGGGCCCCCACAGATACGCAGTATTTT
CASSSLAGAPTDTQYF